Below are 2 T cell receptor beta chains sequenced from a single sample in a study of CD8 T cells in ankylosing spondylitis. From the 5' RACE reads, TCRdb called clonotypes with MiXCR, one entry per CDR3 protein. This sample yields around 130,000 distinct CDR3 sequences, of which around 7% are seen a single time; 10% to 15% belongs to the top ten. Sequencing input: blood, either unsorted or a sorted T cell fraction (not recorded which). The receptors here all came from a male donor with ankylosing spondylitis or in good health (not recorded which).

This clonotype was found many times. V gene TRBV29-1 combines with J gene TRBJ2-3; a weak D match, TRBD2 (5 bases). Germline loops: CDR1 SQVTM, CDR2 ANQGSEA. CDR3 length equals 12 residues. Trimming stripped 7 bases from V and 2 bases from J, with 10 bases between. This chain's CDR3 is CSAVASTDTQYF. CDR3 in DNA: TGCAGCGCGGTAGCGTCCACAGATACGCAGTATTTT.

This clonotype has at least ten counts. CDR3 protein: CASSPTSQGRQPQHF. The CDR3 coding sequence is TGTGCCAGCAGCCCAACTTCTCAGGGTAGGCAGCCCCAGCATTTT. The rearrangement links TRBV12-3 or TRBV12-4 to TRBJ1-5; possibly TRBD1 for D (5 bases). V dropped 6 bases and J dropped 7 bases, with 19 bases sitting between them. This CDR3 has 15 residues.